This passage covers 27 T cell receptor beta chains from one sample sequenced in a study of T cell repertoires in cytomegalovirus infection. TCRdb reprocessed the reads via MiXCR and lists one record per CDR3 protein. The sample includes hundreds of thousands of distinct CDR3 sequences, roughly a tenth of them seen just once. Sequencing input: PBMCs. The origin of the receptors is a human donor in good health (CMV status not recorded). Some clones in this sample may be carry-over from other donors' samples.

V is TRBV4-2 and J is TRBJ1-1; no definite D call. This CDR3 has 13 amino acids. Germline CDR1 and CDR2: LGHNA and YNFKEQ. Trimming pared 4 bases from V and 6 bases from J, leaving 12 bases between. The CDR3 protein is CASSPTGGAEAFF. The DNA for the CDR3 is TGTGCCAGCAGCCCAACCGGAGGCGCTGAAGCTTTCTTT.

This clonotype was found many times. V gene TRBV25-1 combines with J gene TRBJ2-3; 11 nucleotides agree with TRBD2. The CDR3 totals 17 residues. Per the germline V gene, CDR1 is MGHDK and CDR2 is SYGVNS. J was trimmed by 1 base and V by 1 base; bases with no gene match: 4. CDR3 sequence reads: CASSELPLAGGTDTQYF. The DNA of the CDR3 is TGTGCCAGCAGTGAATTGCCACTAGCGGGGGGCACAGATACGCAGTATTTT.

This clonotype was seen repeatedly, ten times or more. The chain is built from TRBV7-9 and TRBJ1-1; a weak D match, TRBD1 (6 bases). Trimming took off 5 bases at V and 13 bases at J, with 14 bases between the two ends. CDR3 length: 11 residues. Germline loops: CDR1 SEHNR, CDR2 FQNEAQ (reference sequence). The CDR3 region has the DNA TGTGCCAGCAGCGCGGACAGATCGGGTTTCTTT. It encodes CASSADRSGFF.

In this sample, this clonotype turned up many times. The chain carries TRBV19 and TRBJ2-2; D not certain. The germline V gene has CDR1 LNHDA and CDR2 SQIVND (reference sequence). V gave up 5 bases and J gave up 2 bases, with 15 bases separating them. CDR3 length equals 16 residues. DNA of the CDR3: TGTGCCAGTAGTGAAAAAGAGACACGCAACACCGGGGAGCTGTTTTTT. Translated: CASSEKETRNTGELFF.

This clonotype showed up many times. The J gene is TRBJ2-1, the V gene TRBV5-6; D is unclear. In germline, CDR1 is SGHDT, CDR2 YYEEEE. This CDR3 region has 11 residues. Trimming left V 0 bases short and J 15 bases short, with 10 bases between. The CDR3 loop is CASSLGRVWFF. CDR3 nucleotide sequence: TGTGCCAGCAGCTTGGGAAGGGTTTGGTTCTTC.

In this sample, this clonotype turned up many times. The CDR3 nucleotides read TGTGCCAGCAGCTCACTTGTACCGGCATGGGGAGAGGAGCAGTACTTC. As protein: CASSSLVPAWGEEQYF. The chain employs TRBV7-9 and TRBJ2-7; D is perhaps TRBD2 (5 bases). V shed 4 bases and J shed 7 bases, with 23 bases lying between them. Germline values: CDR1 SEHNR, CDR2 FQNEAQ (reference sequence). The CDR3 is 16 residues long.

This clonotype was observed at least ten times. V and J are TRBV5-5 and TRBJ2-2, with 8 nucleotides matching TRBD2. V lost 4 bases, J lost 4 bases, and 6 bases stayed unmatched. The CDR3 extends over 15 amino acids. Looked up from germline, CDR1 is SGHKS and CDR2 is YYEKEE (reference sequence). DNA of the CDR3: TGTGCCAGCAGCCCTGGACTAGCCCCCACCGGGGAGCTGTTTTTT. Translating it yields CASSPGLAPTGELFF.

There are many counts of this clonotype. The V call is TRBV6-1, the J call TRBJ2-2; 7 bases match TRBD1. Losses at the gene ends were 6 bases for V and 6 bases for J; bases not matched to a gene: 7. The CDR3 runs 14 residues. Germline assignment: CDR1 MNHNS and CDR2 SASEGT. CDR3 nucleotides: TGTGCCAGCAGCTACCATACAGGGGCCGGGGAGCTGTTTTTT. It translates to CASSYHTGAGELFF.

This clonotype was detected many times. The chain carries TRBV29-1 and TRBJ2-2; a possible D gene is TRBD1 (6 bases). Germline CDR1 SQVTM, CDR2 ANQGSEA. Trimming left V 2 bases short and J 1 base short, with 11 bases between. The CDR3 length is 15 residues. The CDR3, as DNA: TGCAGCGTTGAACAGGGGTCGGAGAACACCGGGGAGCTGTTTTTT. Amino acid sequence: CSVEQGSENTGELFF.

This clonotype was detected ten times or more. The chain links TRBV20-1 to TRBJ1-6, with 9 positions matching TRBD1. Trimming cost V 0 bases and J 9 bases; bases outside gene matches: 6. The CDR3 is 15 residues long. Germline V gene sequence: CDR1 DFQATT, CDR2 SNEGSKA (reference sequence). CDR3 sequence reads: CSARDMRTGASPLHF. DNA for the CDR3: TGCAGTGCTAGAGATATGCGGACAGGGGCTTCACCCCTCCACTTT.

This clonotype was seen repeatedly, ten times or more. In nucleotides, the CDR3 is TGTGCCAGCAGCTTAGTGGCTAGCGGGGGGACTAATGAGCAGTTCTTC. Amino acid sequence: CASSLVASGGTNEQFF. The gene calls are TRBV7-2 and TRBJ2-1; 11 positions match TRBD2. Trimming at V came to 1 base and at J to 7 bases, leaving 6 bases not matched to a gene. The CDR3 length is 16 residues. CDR1 and CDR2 (germline): SGHTA, FQGNSA.

This clonotype has at least ten counts. V gene TRBV6-6 combines with J gene TRBJ2-2; 9 positions match TRBD1. The germline CDR1 and CDR2 sequences are MNHNY and SVGAGI (reference sequence). The CDR3 is made up of 16 amino acids. V shed 4 bases, J shed 6 bases, and the junction held 9 bases outside the gene matches. The CDR3 sequence: CASSSTGGADSGELFF. The CDR3 bases are TGTGCCAGCAGTTCCACAGGGGGCGCGGACTCCGGGGAGCTGTTTTTT.

Written as DNA, the CDR3 is TGTGCCAGCAGTGAAGCTTGGGGGGGAAAGCAGTACGTC. Protein sequence: CASSEAWGGKQYV. The chain links TRBV2 to TRBJ2-7, with 7 bases fitting TRBD2. The CDR3 is made up of 13 amino acids. Per the germline V gene, CDR1 is SNHLY and CDR2 is FYNNEI. The trim removed 0 bases at V and 8 bases at J, leaving 4 bases unmatched.

On this clonotype: An end of the junction does not agree with germline; a read error may underlie this. V gene TRBV12-3 or TRBV12-4 combines with J gene TRBJ1-2; D gene ambiguous. The CDR3 covers 12 residues. The DNA of the CDR3 is TGTGCCAGCTGTTTTCGCGAGGGTGGCTACACCTTC. Translated, it gives CASCFREGGYTF.

V usage is TRBV29-1 and J usage is TRBJ2-3; D is perhaps TRBD2 (5 bases). This CDR3 contains 14 residues. The V gene lost 0 bases and the J gene lost 6 bases, with 13 bases spanning the gap. The V gene's germline CDR1 is SQVTM and CDR2 ANQGSEA. This CDR3 is CSVEDARVPDTQYF. The CDR3, as DNA: TGCAGCGTTGAAGACGCGAGGGTTCCTGATACGCAGTATTTT.

This clonotype showed up many times. This sequence joins TRBV5-1 and TRBJ2-3; D call uncertain. The CDR3 totals 14 residues. Germline CDR1 and CDR2: SGHRS and YFSETQ. The V and J ends lost 0 bases and 5 bases respectively, with 10 bases between them. The CDR3 here is CASSLALDGDTQYF. The CDR3 nucleotides are TGCGCCAGCAGCTTGGCCCTCGATGGAGATACGCAGTATTTT.

This clonotype was seen a handful of times. This chain uses TRBV6-4 with TRBJ2-1, with a weak D call TRBD2 (6 bases). Looked up from germline, CDR1 is MRHNA and CDR2 is SNTAGT. The germline V and J ends were trimmed by 8 bases and 12 bases, with 8 bases remaining between them. The CDR3 loop spans 9 amino acids. The CDR3 bases are TGTGCCAGCTGGGGAGGGCAGTTCTTC. As protein: CASWGGQFF.

V and J are TRBV11-1 and TRBJ2-1, with TRBD1 matching 9 bases. Germline CDR1 and CDR2: SGHAT and FQDESV (reference sequence). The CDR3 consists of 17 residues. The V segment lost 5 bases and the J segment 0 bases; nucleotides outside the gene matches: 8. The CDR3 DNA is TGTGCCAGCAGCACCACCCTGACAGGGGGCTCCTACAATGAGCAGTTCTTC. Its translation: CASSTTLTGGSYNEQFF.

At least ten counts were recorded for this clonotype. The chain couples TRBV20-1 to TRBJ1-6; D gene unclear. The CDR3 has 15 residues. Per the germline V gene, CDR1 is DFQATT and CDR2 is SNEGSKA (reference sequence). The V and J ends lost 4 bases and 0 bases respectively, with 10 bases between them. This chain's CDR3 is CSATAALSYNSPLHF. The CDR3 DNA reads as TGCAGTGCTACGGCGGCACTCTCCTATAATTCACCCCTCCACTTT.

At least ten counts were recorded for this clonotype. V gene TRBV28 combines with J gene TRBJ2-5; 11 nucleotides agree with TRBD1. After removal of 6 bases from V and 2 bases from J, the junction contained 14 bases not matched to a gene. The CDR3 length is 18 residues. Germline-derived CDR1 and CDR2 are MDHEN and SYDVKM. This CDR3 reads CASSLLPQGQGVQETQYF. CDR3 sequence (DNA): TGTGCCAGCAGCCTTCTTCCACAGGGACAGGGGGTGCAAGAGACCCAGTACTTC.

The sample holds many counts of this clonotype. The rearrangement links TRBV29-1 to TRBJ1-1; 7 bases line up with TRBD1. The junction had 6 bases not matched to a gene; V was cut back by 8 bases and J by 0 bases. Germline CDR1 is SQVTM and CDR2 is ANQGSEA. CDR3 size: 13 residues. This CDR3 is CSMPGQMNTEAFF. CDR3 in DNA: TGCAGCATGCCGGGACAGATGAACACTGAAGCTTTCTTT.

This clonotype was counted at least ten times. The genes are TRBV28 and TRBJ2-1; 7 nucleotides match TRBD1. Germline CDR1 MDHEN, CDR2 SYDVKM. The CDR3 runs to 13 residues. CDR3 nucleotide sequence: TGTGGGTTACAGGGGCCCCACGGGAATGAGCAGTTCTTC. Translating it yields CGLQGPHGNEQFF. Full variable domain (rest looked up from reference TRBV28 and TRBJ2-1): DVKVTQSSRYLVKRTGEKVFLECVQDMDHENMFWYRQDPGLGLRLIYFSYDVKMKEKGDIPEGYSVSREKKERFSLILESASTNQTSMYLCGLQGPHGNEQFFGPGTRLTVL.

This clonotype was seen at least ten times. The CDR3 sequence is CASSVGGAILEQYF. In DNA form, the CDR3 reads TGCGCCAGCAGTGTCGGAGGGGCTATACTCGAGCAGTACTTC. The rearrangement uses TRBV10-2 and TRBJ2-7, with a possible D match to TRBD2 (6 bases). Trimming shortened V by 4 bases and J by 6 bases, and 16 bases separated the two germline ends. Germline assignment: CDR1 WSHSY and CDR2 SAAADI. This CDR3 comprises 14 residues.

The V and J genes are TRBV2 and TRBJ2-4; D not resolved. The CDR3 is 13 amino acids. The V and J ends lost 9 bases and 3 bases respectively, with 12 bases between them. Germline V lookup: CDR1 SNHLY, CDR2 FYNNEI. The CDR3 loop reads CARSGQNKNIQYF. Here the CDR3 DNA reads TGTGCCAGATCCGGTCAGAACAAAAACATTCAGTACTTC.

This clonotype came up many times. This chain connects TRBV20-1 to TRBJ2-3; a weak D match, TRBD2 (6 bases). CDR3 length: 15 residues. Germline V CDR1 and CDR2: DFQATT, SNEGSKA (reference sequence). The V and J ends lost 0 bases and 2 bases respectively, with 12 bases between them. The CDR3 DNA reads as TGCAGTGCTAGAGATGACGGGGGAGTCACAGATACGCAGTATTTT. This translates into CSARDDGGVTDTQYF.

At least ten counts were recorded for this clonotype. The chain carries TRBV28 and TRBJ2-2; D call uncertain. The CDR3 contains 13 residues. Trimming took off 10 bases at V and 0 bases at J, with 9 bases between the two ends. Germline values: CDR1 MDHEN, CDR2 SYDVKM. CDR3 sequence (DNA): TGTGCCACTCGACGGACGAACACCGGGGAGCTGTTTTTT. Residues: CATRRTNTGELFF.

This clonotype was counted many times. The CDR3 reads CASREGGVNNEQFF. CDR3 DNA: TGTGCCAGCAGAGAAGGCGGGGTCAACAATGAGCAGTTCTTC. The V and J genes are TRBV25-1 and TRBJ2-1; TRBD2 might be the D (6 bases). Germline CDR1 reads MGHDK; CDR2 reads SYGVNS. The CDR3 has 14 residues. Trimming cost V 6 bases and J 5 bases, with 14 bases left between them.